This is a list of T cell receptor beta chains from one sample in a study of blood T cell repertoires in COVID-19. Clones were read by immunoSEQ multiplex PCR, and TCRdb kept only the in-frame ones, dropping some. The sample holds about 50,000 clones, 65% to 90% seen once. The material sequenced was peripheral blood. These receptors all come from an older man with acute or convalescent COVID-19. Each CDR3 is given with its conserved first and last residue. The D gene is left open where the match is weak. Some rows mark clone size as missing; the rest say once, few, many or name a class of expanded clone.

CASSLEAGWESEQYF	TGTGCCAGCAGCTTAGAGGCGGGATGGGAATCCGAGCAGTACTTC	TRBJ2-7	TRBV7-6	.	.
CASSPTGLIAKNIQYF	TGTGCCAGCAGCCCGACAGGGCTTATAGCCAAAAACATTCAGTACTTC	TRBJ2-4	TRBV7-8	TRBD1	.
CASSPGGSGSRNEQFF	TGTGCCAGCAGCCCAGGGGGTAGCGGGAGTAGGAATGAGCAGTTCTTC	TRBJ2-1	TRBV11-3	TRBD2	.
CASSRAVGKVFF	TGTGCCAGCAGCCGAGCCGTCGGGAAGGTGTTTTTT	TRBJ2-2	TRBV12-3/TRBV12-4	.	.
CASSPYGSSYNEQFF	TGTGCCAGCTCACCCTACGGGTCCTCCTACAATGAGCAGTTCTTC	TRBJ2-1	TRBV18	.	.
CASDRSSYNSPLHF	TGTGCCAGCGACAGGAGCTCCTATAATTCACCCCTCCACTTT	TRBJ1-6	TRBV19	.	.
CASSPPGGGRGPQHF	TGTGCCAGCAGCCCCCCTGGAGGGGGCCGTGGGCCCCAGCATTTT	TRBJ1-5	TRBV7-2	TRBD1	.
CAISESDRNNQPQHF	TGTGCCATCAGTGAGTCCGACAGAAACAATCAGCCCCAGCATTTT	TRBJ1-5	TRBV10-3	.	once
CASSFASGSRDEQFF	TGTGCCAGCAGCTTTGCGAGCGGGAGTCGCGATGAGCAGTTCTTC	TRBJ2-1	TRBV7-2	TRBD2	.
CATTTGVSEKLFF	TGTGCCACAACGACAGGGGTGAGCGAAAAACTGTTTTTT	TRBJ1-4	TRBV19	TRBD1	once
CASSETGINSPLHF	TGTGCCAGCAGTGAAACAGGGATTAATTCACCCCTCCACTTT	TRBJ1-6	TRBV2	.	.
CASRPPRLDYTQYF	TGTGCCAGCAGACCCCCCAGGCTAGACTACACGCAGTATTTT	TRBJ2-3	TRBV28	.	once
CASSGTGFAYEQYF	TGTGCCAGCAGCGGCACAGGGTTCGCCTACGAGCAGTACTTC	TRBJ2-7	TRBV9	.	.
CASSLQGDSNQPQHF	TGTGCCAGCAGCTTACAGGGGGACAGCAATCAGCCCCAGCATTTT	TRBJ1-5	TRBV7-9	TRBD1	.
CASRRAGGETQYF	TGTGCCAGCAGACGGGCGGGGGGGGAGACCCAGTACTTC	TRBJ2-5	TRBV6-6	TRBD2	.
CASSGGGQGGQPQHF	TGTGCCAGCAGCGGGGGGGGACAGGGCGGCCAGCCCCAGCATTTT	TRBJ1-5	TRBV9	TRBD1	.
CASTRTRSYEQYF	TGTGCCAGCACCCGGACACGGTCCTACGAGCAGTACTTC	TRBJ2-7	TRBV6-5	.	.
CASSLVSGDTEAFF	TGTGCCAGCAGCTTGGTATCGGGAGACACTGAAGCTTTCTTT	TRBJ1-1	TRBV5-8	.	.
CASTQGGSNQPQHF	TGTGCCAGCACCCAAGGAGGTAGCAATCAGCCCCAGCATTTT	TRBJ1-5	TRBV28	.	.
CASSSSLLVGELFF	TGTGCCAGCAGTTCCTCCCTATTAGTCGGGGAGCTGTTTTTT	TRBJ2-2	TRBV27	.	few
CASISQGGNTEAFF	TGTGCCAGCATTAGTCAGGGAGGGAACACTGAAGCTTTCTTT	TRBJ1-1	TRBV2	.	.
CASSYTSGASTDTQYF	TGTGCCAGCAGTTACACTAGCGGAGCTAGCACAGATACGCAGTATTTT	TRBJ2-3	TRBV6-5	TRBD2	.
CASSIDTSYEQYF	TGTGCCAGTAGTATCGACACCTCCTACGAGCAGTACTTC	TRBJ2-7	TRBV19	.	.
CASSLEQADTQYF	TGTGCCAGCAGCTTGGAGCAGGCAGATACGCAGTATTTT	TRBJ2-3	TRBV5-4	.	.
CASSLGGGNNSPLHF	TGCGCCAGCAGCTTGGGAGGGGGCAATAATTCACCCCTCCACTTT	TRBJ1-6	TRBV5-1	TRBD1	.
CASSAQGQGAYGYTF	TGTGCCAGCAGCGCGCAGGGACAGGGGGCATATGGCTACACCTTC	TRBJ1-2	TRBV6-2/TRBV6-3	TRBD1	.
CASSFFSGVEQFF	TGTGCCAGCAGCTTCTTTAGCGGAGTAGAGCAGTTCTTC	TRBJ2-1	TRBV5-6	.	.
CASSFGDRDTEAFF	TGTGCCAGCAGCTTTGGGGACAGGGACACTGAAGCTTTCTTT	TRBJ1-1	TRBV5-4	TRBD1	.
CASMGTSGFPSSYNEQFF	TGTGCCAGCATGGGGACTAGCGGGTTTCCGAGCTCCTACAATGAGCAGTTCTTC	TRBJ2-1	TRBV7-9	TRBD2	once
CASNRGNTEAFF	TGTGCCAGCAACAGGGGGAACACTGAAGCTTTCTTT	TRBJ1-1	TRBV9	TRBD1	.
CASSPTGGGPWNSPLHF	TGTGCCAGCAGTCCCACAGGGGGCGGCCCGTGGAATTCACCCCTCCACTTT	TRBJ1-6	TRBV25-1	TRBD1	.
CASSLDRANFGYTF	TGCGCCAGCAGCTTGGACAGAGCCAATTTTGGCTACACCTTC	TRBJ1-2	TRBV5-1	.	.
CASSFGQGSHEQYF	TGTGCCAGCAGCTTCGGACAGGGGTCCCACGAGCAGTACTTC	TRBJ2-7	TRBV11-2	TRBD1	.
CASSLGGENEAFF	TGCGCCAGCAGCTTGGGTGGTGAGAATGAAGCTTTCTTT	TRBJ1-1	TRBV5-1	.	.
CASSLAGTGNTEAFF	TGCGCCAGCAGCTTGGCGGGGACAGGGAACACTGAAGCTTTCTTT	TRBJ1-1	TRBV5-1	TRBD1	.
CASSPQSTSGIGNEQFF	TGTGCCAGCTCACCCCAGTCTACTAGCGGGATAGGCAATGAGCAGTTCTTC	TRBJ2-1	TRBV18	TRBD2	.
CASTVRLNQPQHF	TGTGCCAGTACGGTGAGGTTAAATCAGCCCCAGCATTTT	TRBJ1-5	TRBV19	.	.
CASNNRDRISGRYPKNIQYF	TGTGCCAGCAATAACCGGGACAGGATTAGCGGGAGGTATCCCAAAAACATTCAGTACTTC	TRBJ2-4	TRBV27	TRBD2	.
CASKGEGNSPLHF	TGTGCCAGCAAAGGGGAAGGTAATTCACCCCTCCACTTT	TRBJ1-6	TRBV3-1/TRBV3-2	.	.
CASSIPGGYGYTF	TGTGCCAGCAGCATTCCAGGGGGCTATGGCTACACCTTC	TRBJ1-2	TRBV7-9	TRBD1	.
CASTSRGSRETQYF	TGTGCCAGTACGTCCCGGGGGAGTAGAGAGACCCAGTACTTC	TRBJ2-5	TRBV19	.	.
CASRSRGTLAGTYEQYF	TGTGCCAGCAGGTCCCGGGGGACACTAGCGGGAACCTACGAGCAGTACTTC	TRBJ2-7	TRBV25-1	TRBD2	.
CSVEDVEGLAKNIQYF	TGCAGCGTTGAAGATGTGGAGGGTCTAGCCAAAAACATTCAGTACTTC	TRBJ2-4	TRBV29-1	.	.
CASSIEWTGGGETQYF	TGTGCCAGTAGTATAGAGTGGACAGGGGGAGGGGAGACCCAGTACTTC	TRBJ2-5	TRBV19	TRBD1	.
CASSESAQGRKETQYF	TGCGCCAGCAGTGAGTCTGCACAGGGTAGGAAAGAGACCCAGTACTTC	TRBJ2-5	TRBV10-1	.	once
CASSPRANSPLHF	TGTGCCAGCAGTCCCCGAGCTAATTCACCCCTCCACTTT	TRBJ1-6	TRBV6-6	.	.
CSVEDTGLGNTEAFF	TGCAGCGTTGAAGATACAGGGTTAGGGAACACTGAAGCTTTCTTT	TRBJ1-1	TRBV29-1	.	once
CASSYIRARAHSGANVLTF	TGTGCCAGCAGTTACATTCGCGCCAGGGCTCACTCTGGGGCCAACGTCCTGACTTTC	TRBJ2-6	TRBV6-2/TRBV6-3	.	.
CASLGDSYNEQFF	TGTGCCAGCTTAGGTGACTCTTACAATGAGCAGTTCTTC	TRBJ2-1	TRBV12-3/TRBV12-4	.	.
CASKAQGSTNEKLFF	TGCGCCAGCAAAGCACAGGGGTCAACTAATGAAAAACTGTTTTTT	TRBJ1-4	TRBV5-1	TRBD1	.
CASSDNRGLEAFF	TGTGCCAGTAGTGACAACCGGGGTCTTGAAGCTTTCTTT	TRBJ1-1	TRBV19	.	.
CASSLGAGLAGLSSTDTQYF	TGTGCCAGCAGCTTAGGGGCCGGACTAGCGGGTTTATCTAGCACAGATACGCAGTATTTT	TRBJ2-3	TRBV11-3	TRBD2	once